One sample yielded the 27 T cell receptor beta chains listed below, sequenced in a study of cytomegalovirus exposure and HLA in healthy donors. Measured with immunoSEQ multiplex PCR; TCRdb has only the in-frame clones, and not every one. The table includes 300,000 to 350,000 clones, 88% detected once. Sample: PBMCs. Every receptor here comes from a man under 40 in good health and CMV-seronegative.

Details on this clone: The same CDR3 is also encoded by other DNA sequences in this sample. This chain links TRBV6-5 with TRBJ1-2; D might be TRBD1 (6 bases). The CDR3 runs 13 residues. Germline V gene data show CDR1 as MNHEY and CDR2 as SVGAGI. V dropped 6 bases and J dropped 2 bases, with 10 bases sitting between them. CDR3 sequence reads: CASSRTGNYGYTF. CDR3 DNA sequence: TGTGCCAGCAGCCGTACAGGGAACTATGGCTACACCTTC.

The rearrangement links TRBV12-5 to TRBJ2-5, with 10 bases identical to TRBD1. CDR3 length: 16 amino acids. The germline V gene encodes CDR1 LGHNT and CDR2 FRNRAP. J lost 0 bases, V lost 5 bases, and 6 bases had no gene match. CDR3 nucleotides: TGTGCTAGTGGTCCGGGACAGGGGATGTACCAAGAGACCCAGTACTTC. Amino acids: CASGPGQGMYQETQYF.

The chain links TRBV27 to TRBJ2-4; TRBD1 might be the D (6 bases). V gave up 4 bases and J gave up 6 bases, with 16 bases separating them. This CDR3 has 15 residues. Germline loops: CDR1 MNHEY, CDR2 SMNVEV (reference sequence). For the CDR3, the DNA is TGTGCCAGCAGTTCAAGGGACATACCCTCAAACATTCAGTACTTC. Encoded protein: CASSSRDIPSNIQYF.

This chain links TRBV5-4 with TRBJ1-5; unclear D gene. The V end was cut by 4 bases, the J end by 5 bases, with 10 bases between. This CDR3 is built from 13 residues. The germline CDR1 and CDR2 sequences are SGHNT and YYREEE (reference sequence). In DNA form, the CDR3 reads TGTGCCAGCAGCGGAGGTATCTATCAGCCCCAGCATTTT. Amino acid sequence: CASSGGIYQPQHF.

This clone occurred a few times. V is TRBV6-5 and J is TRBJ1-5, with TRBD1 identical over 9 bases. Trimming cost V 5 bases and J 4 bases; bases outside gene matches: 6. Germline lookup yields CDR1 MNHEY and CDR2 SVGAGI. This CDR3 is 15 amino acids long. The CDR3 loop is CASSRDRAINQPQHF. CDR3 nucleotide sequence: TGTGCCAGCAGTAGGGACAGGGCAATTAATCAGCCCCAGCATTTT.

The V call is TRBV5-1, the J call TRBJ2-1, with D possibly being TRBD1 (5 bases). This CDR3 has 15 amino acids. From germline, CDR1 is SGHRS and CDR2 YFSETQ. Between the trimmed V and J ends, which lost 7 bases and 8 bases, there was a span of 22 bases. The CDR3 nucleotides are TGCGCCAGCTCTTTAGGGGCGAGTTTTTCCGATGAGCAGTTCTTC. Protein: CASSLGASFSDEQFF.

This clone was observed once. The J gene is TRBJ1-1, the V gene TRBV2; D is uncertain. This CDR3 region has 15 residues. The germline V gene encodes CDR1 SNHLY and CDR2 FYNNEI. V gave up 4 bases and J gave up 1 base, with 13 bases separating them. CDR3 loop: CASSVRWASNTEAFF. DNA for the CDR3: TGTGCCAGCAGTGTACGCTGGGCTTCGAACACTGAAGCTTTCTTT.

This chain uses TRBV6-6 with TRBJ2-1; TRBD2 aligns across 12 bases. The CDR3 has 15 residues. J gave up 7 bases and V 6 bases, and 7 bases lay outside the gene matches. Germline-derived CDR1 and CDR2 are MNHNY and SVGAGI (reference sequence). CDR3 sequence (DNA): TGTGCCAGCAGAGATCTAGCGGGGGGGCGTAATGAGCAGTTCTTC. Translation gives CASRDLAGGRNEQFF.

The V call is TRBV27, the J call TRBJ1-2, with 8 bases that match TRBD1. The CDR3 extends over 14 amino acids. After removal of 0 bases from V and 9 bases from J, the junction contained 6 bases not matched to a gene. Germline CDR1 reads MNHEY; CDR2 reads SMNVEV (reference sequence). The CDR3 coding sequence is TGTGCCAGCAGTTTATCAGGACAGGGCTCTCGCTACACCTTC. This gives the protein CASSLSGQGSRYTF.

This clone showed up just a few times. This chain links TRBV7-2 with TRBJ1-2; possibly TRBD1 for D (5 bases). CDR1 SGHTA and CDR2 FQGNSA come from the germline V gene. Deletions cut 10 bases from V and 4 bases from J, with 7 bases between. CDR3 length equals 10 residues. The CDR3 DNA sequence: TGTGCCACAGGGCTCTATGGCTACACCTTC. Translated, it gives CATGLYGYTF.

This chain joins TRBV6-1 and TRBJ2-5; 8 bases are a match to TRBD1. The length of the CDR3 is 15 residues. J lost 5 bases, V lost 6 bases, and 11 bases had no gene match. CDR1 is MNHNS and CDR2 is SASEGT in the germline V gene. CDR3 in amino acids: CASSWTGSVGETQYF. The CDR3 coding sequence is TGTGCCAGCAGCTGGACAGGGTCCGTGGGGGAGACCCAGTACTTC.

As for this clone: This specimen includes other DNA sequences encoding the same CDR3. This sequence joins TRBV7-2 and TRBJ2-7, with TRBD2 matching over 9 bases. Trimming cost V 1 base and J 1 base; bases outside gene matches: 2. The CDR3 loop spans 15 amino acids. The germline V gene encodes CDR1 SGHTA and CDR2 FQGNSA. CDR3 coding DNA: TGTGCCAGCAGCTTAGGAGCGGGGGGTTCCTACGAGCAGTACTTC. As protein: CASSLGAGGSYEQYF.

The chain uses TRBV7-9 and TRBJ1-5, with D perhaps matching TRBD1 (5 bases). The CDR3 sequence is 15 residues long. The V end was cut by 2 bases, the J end by 6 bases, with 14 bases between. Germline V CDR1 and CDR2: SEHNR, FQNEAQ (reference sequence). CDR3 amino acids: CASSLIGGEGQPQHF. The CDR3 nucleotides read TGTGCCAGCAGCTTAATCGGGGGGGAAGGTCAGCCCCAGCATTTT. Complete variable domain (other parts from reference TRBV7-9 and TRBJ1-5): DTGVSQNPRHKITKRGQNVTFRCDPISEHNRLYWYRQTLGQGPEFLTYFQNEAQLEKSRLLSDRFSAERPKGSFSTLEIQRTEQGDSAMYLCASSLIGGEGQPQHFGDGTRLSIL.

This rearrangement joins TRBV18 to TRBJ2-2; D is perhaps TRBD2 (7 bases). CDR3 length equals 15 residues. Germline CDR1 KGHSH, CDR2 LQKENI. Trimming took 4 bases from V and 4 from J, leaving 13 bases between them. This chain's CDR3 is CASSQFGGPTGELFF. CDR3 bases: TGTGCCAGCTCACAATTCGGGGGGCCCACCGGGGAGCTGTTTTTT.

The chain recombines TRBV28 with TRBJ2-2, with D possibly being TRBD2 (5 bases). The CDR3 runs 15 residues. CDR1 is MDHEN and CDR2 is SYDVKM in the germline V gene. V was pared by 3 bases and J by 5 bases, with 13 bases between. CDR3 in amino acids: CASSFGGPRTGELFF. The CDR3 DNA reads as TGTGCCAGCAGTTTTGGCGGGCCGAGAACCGGGGAGCTGTTTTTT. The entire variable domain, with the rest obtained from reference TRBV28 and TRBJ2-2, is as follows: DVKVTQSSRYLVKRTGEKVFLECVQDMDHENMFWYRQDPGLGLRLIYFSYDVKMKEKGDIPEGYSVSREKKERFSLILESASTNQTSMYLCASSFGGPRTGELFFGEGSRLTVL.

The chain links TRBV7-7 to TRBJ1-5; D is unclear. This CDR3 has 13 amino acids. The V gene lost 0 bases and the J gene lost 7 bases, with 7 bases spanning the gap. Germline V gives CDR1 SSHAT, CDR2 FNYEAQ (reference sequence). Here the CDR3 reads CASSLAEGQPQHF. For the CDR3, the DNA is TGTGCCAGCAGCTTAGCCGAGGGACAGCCCCAGCATTTT.

The J gene is TRBJ2-2, the V gene TRBV10-2, with 8 positions matching TRBD1. V lost 7 bases and J lost 4; bases outside the gene matches: 2. In germline, CDR1 is WSHSY, CDR2 SAAADI. The CDR3 is 13 residues long. The CDR3 bases are TGCGCCAGCATCAGGGGGCCCACCGGGGAGCTGTTTTTT. This sequence encodes CASIRGPTGELFF.

The gene calls are TRBV13 and TRBJ2-1; tentative D call: TRBD2 (6 bases). Trimming took off 7 bases at V and 10 bases at J, with 11 bases between the two ends. The CDR3 contains 11 residues. Germline CDR1 reads PRHDT; CDR2 reads FYEKMQ (reference sequence). The CDR3 loop is CASMAGGEQFF. The CDR3 DNA is TGTGCCAGCATGGCCGGAGGGGAGCAGTTCTTC.

The chain combines TRBV5-6 with TRBJ1-1, with 7 bases aligning to TRBD1. V lost 3 bases, J lost 3 bases, and 11 bases stayed unmatched. The V gene's germline CDR1 is SGHDT and CDR2 YYEEEE. CDR3 length: 16 residues. In nucleotides, the CDR3 is TGTGCCAGCAGCTCAACCTACAGGGGAGGAGACACTGAAGCTTTCTTT. It codes for CASSSTYRGGDTEAFF.

V is TRBV4-1 and J is TRBJ1-5; 7 nucleotides align to TRBD1. This CDR3 comprises 16 residues. Germline V gives CDR1 MGHRA, CDR2 YSYEKL. J gave up 1 base and V 2 bases, and 5 bases lay outside the gene matches. The CDR3 DNA follows: TGCGCCAGCAGCCAATATCAGGGGGTAAGCAATCAGCCCCAGCATTTT. Residues: CASSQYQGVSNQPQHF.

CDR3 sequence: CASSPGPIQPQHF. DNA of the CDR3: TGTGCCAGCAGTCCCGGTCCTATCCAGCCCCAGCATTTT. The chain joins TRBV5-6 to TRBJ1-5, with unresolved D. The CDR3 covers 13 residues. CDR1 is SGHDT, CDR2 YYEEEE, per germline. V was clipped by 5 bases and J by 7 bases, with 13 bases between them.

The chain has TRBV4-3 and TRBJ2-7; 7 bases map to TRBD1. The CDR3 covers 17 residues. CDR1 is LGHNA, CDR2 YSLEER, per germline. V shed 1 base, J shed 3 bases, and the junction held 12 bases outside the gene matches. The CDR3 coding sequence is TGCGCCAGCAGCCAAGTAAAAATCCGGGACAGAAACTACGAGCAGTACTTC. This sequence encodes CASSQVKIRDRNYEQYF.

The chain has TRBV5-1 and TRBJ1-1; D is possibly TRBD1 (6 bases). Germline loops: CDR1 SGHRS, CDR2 YFSETQ. CDR3 length: 14 amino acids. V lost 3 bases, J lost 4 bases, and 13 bases lay in between. The CDR3 is CASSYREYLTEAFF. The DNA for the CDR3 is TGCGCCAGCAGCTACAGGGAGTATCTCACTGAAGCTTTCTTT. The full variable domain, completed using reference TRBV5-1 and TRBJ1-1, is KAGVTQTPRYLIKTRGQQVTLSCSPISGHRSVSWYQQTPGQGLQFLFEYFSETQRNKGNFPGRFSGRQFSNSRSEMNVSTLELGDSALYLCASSYREYLTEAFFGQGTRLTVV.

The chain joins TRBV4-1 to TRBJ2-1; 9 bases agree with TRBD1. Germline values: CDR1 MGHRA, CDR2 YSYEKL. V lost 4 bases, J lost 4 bases, and 2 bases stayed unmatched. The CDR3 consists of 14 residues. CDR3 DNA sequence: TGCGCCAGCAGCCTGGGACAGGGTTACAATGAGCAGTTCTTC. Its protein product is CASSLGQGYNEQFF.

V and J are TRBV5-4 and TRBJ1-6, with TRBD1 matching over 9 bases. From germline, CDR1 is SGHNT and CDR2 YYREEE (reference sequence). The CDR3 is 15 amino acids. V was clipped by 4 bases and J by 5 bases; unmatched bases: 4. DNA for the CDR3: TGTGCCAGCAGCGCGGGACAGGGTCATAATTCACCCCTCCACTTT. The encoded protein is CASSAGQGHNSPLHF.

This clone was counted a few times. The chain joins TRBV6-7 to TRBJ2-7, with TRBD2 identical over 8 bases. TRBV6-7 is placed among ORFs of uncertain function. V was pared by 2 bases and J by 5 bases, with 11 bases of the junction left unmatched. There are 16 residues in the CDR3. CDR3 sequence reads: CASSYVSATSDHEQYF. Here the CDR3 DNA reads TGTGCCAGCAGTTACGTTTCCGCGACTAGCGACCACGAGCAGTACTTC.

This clone has more than one count but fewer than ten. This rearrangement joins TRBV27 to TRBJ1-5; D ambiguous. The germline CDR1 and CDR2 sequences are MNHEY and SMNVEV (reference sequence). Trimming pared 3 bases from V and 9 bases from J, leaving 6 bases between. This CDR3 spans 11 amino acids. Written as DNA, the CDR3 is TGTGCCAGCAGTTTTGTCGGGCCCCAGCATTTT. Protein sequence: CASSFVGPQHF.